This T cell receptor beta chain was identified during a study of shared clonotypes between healthy human individuals. The germline CDR1 and CDR2 sequences are SGDLS and YYNGEE. The CDR3 spans 17 residues. J gave up 0 bases and V 0 bases, and 3 bases lay outside the gene matches. Sequencing was performed with immunoSEQ multiplex PCR; in TCRdb, only in-frame clones are kept and a portion is missing. The top ten clones hold 1.5% to 2% of a sample with a few million clones, about 94% of them seen once. Worth noting for this clone: This same CDR3 is encoded by further DNA sequences in the sample.

Positively selected for CCR7, the CD45RO-negative cells used as naive CD8 cells excluded terminally differentiated effector memory CD45RA+ cells. The receptor was isolated from a man aged 18 to 30 in good health. Some clones in this sample may be carry-over from other donors' samples. The sample was naive CD8+ T cells from PBMCs. J is TRBJ2-1 and V is TRBV9; TRBD2 matches 10 bases. In DNA, the CDR3 is TGTGCCAGCAGCGTAGGCGCTAGCGGGAGCTCCTACAATGAGCAGTTCTTC. The encoded protein is CASSVGASGSSYNEQFF.